One T cell receptor (beta chain) is described in this entry. The CDR3 is 11 amino acids. The germline V and J ends were trimmed by 7 bases and 4 bases, with 5 bases remaining between them. Germline V lookup: CDR1 MNHNY, CDR2 SVGAGI (reference sequence). The table came from immunoSEQ multiplex PCR; TCRdb's copy has only in-frame clones and leaves some out. This table holds about 610,000 clones, 97% found once. These data are taken from a study of shared clonotypes between healthy human individuals. This chain connects TRBV6-6 to TRBJ2-1, with D hard to call. This clonotype originated in a young woman in good health. Sequencing was performed on naive CD4+ T cells sorted from blood. Subset denoted: CD45RA+ positively selected. The CDR3 here is CASTHYNEQFF. The CDR3 DNA sequence: TGTGCCAGCACCCATTACAATGAGCAGTTCTTC.